This is a list of T cell receptor beta chains from one sample in a study of shared clonotypes between healthy human individuals. Clones were read by immunoSEQ multiplex PCR, and TCRdb kept only the in-frame ones, dropping some. The repertoire consists of millions of clones, with 80% to 95% occurring once and the leading ten covering under 0.45%. Sequenced material: naive CD4+ T cells from PBMCs. These receptors all come from a man between 18 and 29 years old in good health. Some clones in this sample may be carry-over from other donors' samples. CDR3s include the opening cysteine and the closing phenylalanine or tryptophan.

>TRBJ2-7|TRBV11-3
CASSLSGSYEQYF
>TRBJ1-1|TRBV7-3
CASSPGLNTEAFF
>TRBJ2-2|TRBV5-1
CASSLEGPGELFF
>TRBJ2-5|TRBV6-6
CASSLSGTKKTQYF
>TRBJ1-2|TRBV11-2
CASSLDRGHGYTF
>TRBJ2-3|TRBV19
CASSDQGAGGTDTQYF
>TRBJ2-4|TRBV5-1
CASSLEGGGKNIQYF
>TRBJ2-1|TRBV5-1
CASTVGASGRYNEQFF
>TRBJ2-7|TRBV14
CASSQNPGEQYF
>TRBJ1-2|TRBV7-2
CASSWAGTAGSYTF
>TRBJ2-5|TRBV18
CASSPPSGGETQYF
>TRBJ1-1|TRBV6-6
CASSYWGTAVTEAFF
>TRBJ2-2|TRBV6-1
CASGGSGPRTGELFF
>TRBJ1-4|TRBV6-1
CASTRGDKDEKLFF
>TRBJ1-3|TRBV9
CASSVGGGTFYGNTIYF
>TRBJ2-1|TRBV15
CATSREATSSYNEQFF
>TRBJ2-1|TRBV11-3
CASSLEAGTRSVNEQFF
>TRBJ2-5|TRBV28
CASSLYSAVGTQYF
>TRBJ1-2|TRBV5-1
CASRQGTGGHGYTF
>TRBJ2-2|TRBV5-1
CASSTLQGLEGYTGELFF
>TRBJ2-7|TRBV28
CASRTLGTGDYEQYF
>TRBJ2-1|TRBV10-1
CASSGGGPLGEQFF
>TRBJ1-5|TRBV7-2
CASSLAGQPQHF
>TRBJ2-7|TRBV19
CASSQPGALYEQYF
>TRBJ2-7|TRBV2
CASSEVGGLYEQYF
>TRBJ2-7|TRBV18
CASSPGTGAYEQYF
>TRBJ1-2|TRBV6-6
CASSNSAFYGYTF
>TRBJ2-3|TRBV25-1
CASSNQGDLDTQYF
>TRBJ2-1|TRBV7-9
CASSSPGLAGGEQFF
>TRBJ2-4|TRBV5-1
CASSSGQLQNIQYF
>TRBJ1-4|TRBV10-1
CASSGDGEKLFF
>TRBJ2-7|TRBV11-2
CASSLGVRYRLAGEYGQYF
>TRBJ2-5|TRBV30
CAWSVSPRMEVETQYF
>TRBJ2-1|TRBV14
CASSRGPSGRGYNEQFF
>TRBJ1-2|TRBV5-4
CASSDGAAFGYTF
>TRBJ1-5|TRBV7-2
CASSFDRGNQPQHF
>TRBJ1-4|TRBV5-1
CASSSQATTNEKLFF
>TRBJ2-3|TRBV2
CASSASSVTDTQYF
>TRBJ2-2|TRBV6-5
CASSYSAGGTGELFF
>TRBJ2-1|TRBV2
CASRETSGNYNEQFF
>TRBJ2-3|TRBV28
CASSFRATRTDTQYF
>TRBJ2-5|TRBV7-8
CASSLVRGEETQYF
>TRBJ2-1|TRBV7-2
CASSLFTEQFF
>TRBJ1-5|TRBV19
CASSTPGQLTLYSNQPQHF
>TRBJ2-1|TRBV7-3
CASSPSSLDEQFF
>TRBJ2-7|TRBV5-1
CASRHLQGTPSGRALSYEQYF